What follows are 27 T cell receptor beta chains derived from one specimen sequenced in a study of T cell repertoires in cytomegalovirus infection. TCRdb analysed the reads with MiXCR anew, one entry per CDR3 protein. The table shows about 180,000 distinct CDR3 sequences, with roughly 14% occurring only once. The sample comprised PBMCs. These receptor sequences come from a human donor in good health (CMV status not recorded). Some clones in this sample may be carry-over from other donors' samples.

The chain is built from TRBV10-3 and TRBJ2-1, with TRBD1 matching 8 bases. CDR3 length equals 15 residues. From germline, CDR1 is ENHRY and CDR2 SYGVKD. After removal of 6 bases from V and 3 bases from J, the junction contained 7 bases not matched to a gene. Written as DNA, the CDR3 is TGTGCCATCAGCTCCGGGACAGGATTCTACAATGAGCAGTTCTTC. The encoded protein is CAISSGTGFYNEQFF.

This clonotype has a count of ten or more. V is TRBV6-1 and J is TRBJ2-7, with TRBD2 matching over 12 bases. The CDR3 length is 15 residues. V dropped 5 bases and J dropped 4; count of bases not matched to a gene: 6. The V gene's germline CDR1 is MNHNS and CDR2 SASEGT. Here the CDR3 DNA reads TGTGCCAGCAGTCAATCTAGCGGGGGGGATTACGAGCAGTACTTC. It yields the protein CASSQSSGGDYEQYF.

This clonotype showed up many times. One end of the junction is discordant with germline, which a read error may explain. The V and J genes are TRBV12-3 or TRBV12-4 and TRBJ1-1; no firm D call. CDR3 size: 14 residues. This CDR3 is CASTPDGVKTEAFF. DNA of the CDR3: TGTGCCAGCACCCCTGACGGGGTGAAAACTGAAGCTTTCTTT.

This clonotype was observed a handful of times. The chain links TRBV20-1 to TRBJ1-5; possibly TRBD1 for D (6 bases). Germline-derived CDR1 and CDR2 are DFQATT and SNEGSKA (reference sequence). Between the trimmed V and J ends, which lost 5 bases and 6 bases, there was a span of 14 bases. CDR3 length: 13 amino acids. The chain's CDR3 is CSAGGGAGQPQHF. In nucleotides, the CDR3 is TGCAGTGCTGGGGGGGGGGCGGGTCAGCCCCAGCATTTT.

Many counts were recorded for this clonotype. The chain's CDR3 is CASLTPSGTYTGELFF. The CDR3 DNA reads TGTGCCAGCCTCACCCCTAGCGGGACCTACACCGGGGAGCTGTTTTTT. The V gene is TRBV6-2 or TRBV6-3, the J gene TRBJ2-2, with 9 nucleotides matching TRBD2. CDR1 MNHEY and CDR2 SVGEGT come from the germline V gene. This CDR3 spans 16 amino acids. J gave up 3 bases and V 8 bases, and 10 bases lay outside the gene matches.

This clonotype was counted at least ten times. CDR3 residues: CASSLGGSGVKEQFF. The CDR3 region has the DNA TGTGCCAGCAGCTTAGGTGGATCGGGAGTAAAAGAGCAGTTCTTC. The V and J genes are TRBV7-3 and TRBJ2-1; perhaps TRBD2 as D (6 bases). Trimming took off 2 bases at V and 10 bases at J, with 18 bases between the two ends. Germline V gives CDR1 SGHTA, CDR2 FQGTGA. The CDR3 runs to 15 residues.

Many counts were recorded for this clonotype. This chain connects TRBV10-3 to TRBJ2-1, with unresolved D. V dropped 9 bases and J dropped 5 bases, with 17 bases sitting between them. The CDR3 is 14 residues long. CDR1 and CDR2 from the germline V gene are ENHRY and SYGVKD. This chain's CDR3 is CAINKGSQNNEQFF. CDR3 coding DNA: TGTGCCATTAACAAGGGATCGCAAAACAATGAGCAGTTCTTC.

This clonotype has at least ten counts. This sequence joins TRBV7-9 and TRBJ1-5, with a tentative D call TRBD1 (5 bases). Between the trimmed V and J ends, which lost 5 bases and 1 base, there was a span of 21 bases. CDR3 length: 18 amino acids. Germline loops: CDR1 SEHNR, CDR2 FQNEAQ (reference sequence). In DNA, the CDR3 is TGTGCCAGCAGCCTAAGTGTTTCAGGGTTGAGAAGCAATCAGCCCCAGCATTTT. Translation gives CASSLSVSGLRSNQPQHF.

The J gene is TRBJ2-2, the V gene TRBV6-5, with no clear D. Germline V CDR1 and CDR2: MNHEY, SVGAGI. Trimming stripped 5 bases from V and 1 base from J, with 8 bases between. There are 14 residues in the CDR3. CDR3 sequence reads: CASSEYLNTGELFF. The DNA for the CDR3 is TGTGCCAGCAGTGAATATTTGAACACCGGGGAGCTGTTTTTT.

This clonotype was counted many times. The rearrangement uses TRBV7-9 and TRBJ1-1, with 9 nucleotides matching TRBD1. CDR1 is SEHNR and CDR2 is FQNEAQ in the germline V gene (reference sequence). V lost 4 bases, J lost 6 bases, and 9 bases stayed unmatched. CDR3 size: 15 residues. The CDR3 coding sequence is TGTGCCAGCAGCTCCACCGGGACAGGGTTCCCTGAAGCTTTCTTT. Translated, it gives CASSSTGTGFPEAFF.

A few counts support this clonotype. The V call is TRBV28, the J call TRBJ2-7; unclear D gene. V was shortened by 2 bases and J by 3 bases, with 8 bases between the two germline ends. CDR3 length equals 13 residues. Germline CDR1 MDHEN, CDR2 SYDVKM. CDR3 in DNA: TGTGCCAGCAGTTTACACAGTGGCTACGAGCAGTACTTC. Protein sequence: CASSLHSGYEQYF.

CDR3 nucleotide sequence: TGCAGCGTTGACAATTCGAACACCGGGGAGCTGTTTTTT. This sequence encodes CSVDNSNTGELFF. The chain combines TRBV29-1 with TRBJ2-2; the D is unclear. The CDR3 extends over 13 amino acids. V was cut by 3 bases and J by 0 bases, with 5 bases left in between. The V gene's germline CDR1 is SQVTM and CDR2 ANQGSEA.

V gene TRBV12-3 or TRBV12-4 combines with J gene TRBJ1-1, with TRBD1 matching over 9 bases. This CDR3 is 14 amino acids long. Germline trimming cut 5 bases from V and 4 bases from J; bases unmatched to any gene: 5. The DNA for the CDR3 is TGTGCCAGCAGTCGACAGGGGGGGAGCACTGAAGCTTTCTTT. This codes for CASSRQGGSTEAFF.

This chain joins TRBV6-1 and TRBJ2-5; D is ambiguous. Trimming took 4 bases from V and 5 from J, leaving 23 bases between them. Germline lookup yields CDR1 MNHNS and CDR2 SASEGT. The CDR3 is 17 amino acids. The CDR3 DNA sequence: TGTGCCAGCAGTGCCCGGAGCCGGGCGAGCGACCGGGAGACCCAGTACTTC. This gives the protein CASSARSRASDRETQYF.

This clonotype has ten or more counts. The genes are TRBV7-6 and TRBJ1-3, with a possible D match to TRBD1 (6 bases). The CDR3 totals 18 residues. CDR1 and CDR2 from the germline V gene are SGHVS and FNYEAQ. V was clipped by 1 base and J by 0 bases, with 16 bases between them. The CDR3 here is CASSLDQQGRGSGNTIYF. The DNA of the CDR3 is TGTGCCAGCAGCTTAGATCAACAGGGAAGGGGCTCTGGAAACACCATATATTTT.

CDR3 sequence reads: CASNPQTMQPQHF. The CDR3 bases are TGTGCCAGCAACCCTCAGACGATGCAGCCCCAGCATTTT. This chain connects TRBV6-6 to TRBJ1-5; D remains ambiguous. V dropped 7 bases and J dropped 7 bases, with 14 bases sitting between them. Germline V gene sequence: CDR1 MNHNY, CDR2 SVGAGI (reference sequence). CDR3 length: 13 amino acids.

This clonotype was recorded at least ten times. The V and J genes are TRBV28 and TRBJ2-5; TRBD2 matches at 9 bases. V shed 8 bases and J 5 bases; nucleotides not matched to a gene: 6. Germline V lookup: CDR1 MDHEN, CDR2 SYDVKM. The CDR3 spans 13 residues. The CDR3 sequence: CASCRAGGETQYF. CDR3 sequence (DNA): TGTGCCAGCTGCCGGGCGGGAGGGGAGACCCAGTACTTC.

This clonotype was found a few times. The genes are TRBV25-1 and TRBJ2-6; D uncertain. Trimming stripped 3 bases from V and 4 bases from J, with 7 bases between. The CDR3 has 14 residues. The germline CDR1 and CDR2 sequences are MGHDK and SYGVNS. The DNA for the CDR3 is TGTGCCAGCAGTGACGGGCAGGGGGCCAACGTCCTGACTTTC. Translation: CASSDGQGANVLTF.

Note on this clonotype: This likely comes from a read error, as the CDR3 has no conserved phenylalanine or tryptophan at its end. The rearrangement joins TRBV7-4 to TRBJ2-7, with 9 positions matching TRBD1. The CDR3 consists of 16 residues. The germline V gene has CDR1 SGHVT and CDR2 SQSDAQ. V trimming: 2 bases; J trimming: 3 bases; junction bases outside the gene matches: 8. The CDR3 sequence: CASSLLEDRGDYEQYI. DNA for the CDR3: TGTGCCAGCAGCTTATTGGAGGACAGGGGTGACTACGAGCAGTACATC.

This clonotype was seen only a few times. The V gene is TRBV14, the J gene TRBJ2-3; 10 bases map to TRBD2. V dropped 4 bases and J dropped 2; count of bases not matched to a gene: 3. This CDR3 contains 15 residues. In germline, CDR1 is SGHDN, CDR2 FVKESK. DNA for the CDR3: TGTGCCAGCAGCCCTGGACTAGCGGCCACAGATACGCAGTATTTT. This codes for CASSPGLAATDTQYF.

This clonotype was recorded many times. V and J are TRBV7-2 and TRBJ1-2; 7 nucleotides match TRBD1. The germline gives CDR1 SGHTA, CDR2 FQGNSA. There are 14 residues in the CDR3. J gave up 3 bases and V 1 base, and 2 bases lay outside the gene matches. In nucleotides, the CDR3 is TGTGCCAGCAGCTTAGGGACAGGCGACTATGGCTACACCTTC. Translation gives CASSLGTGDYGYTF. The full variable domain, rest sourced from reference TRBV7-2 and TRBJ1-2, is GAGVSQSPSNKVTEKGKDVELRCDPISGHTALYWYRQSLGQGLEFLIYFQGNSAPDKSGLPSDRFSAERTGGSVSTLTIQRTQQEDSAVYLCASSLGTGDYGYTFGSGTRLTVV.

The CDR3 loop is CSATRPLLSGNTIYF. The CDR3 nucleotides read TGCAGTGCTACGAGACCCTTACTCTCTGGAAACACCATATATTTT. V is TRBV20-1 and J is TRBJ1-3; D unclear. This CDR3 has 15 residues. CDR1 is DFQATT, CDR2 SNEGSKA, per germline (reference sequence). V lost 4 bases and J lost 0, with 13 bases in between.

This clonotype appeared a few times. The chain uses TRBV20-1 and TRBJ2-7; D tentatively fits TRBD1 or TRBD2 (5 bases each). The CDR3 covers 14 residues. The germline V and J ends were trimmed by 5 bases and 0 bases, with 14 bases remaining between them. CDR1 DFQATT and CDR2 SNEGSKA come from the germline V gene (reference sequence). CDR3 loop: CSAARDRSSYEQYF. DNA of the CDR3: TGCAGTGCTGCCCGGGACCGAAGCTCCTACGAGCAGTACTTC.

This clonotype occurred many times. The V call is TRBV28, the J call TRBJ2-5; the match to TRBD2 covers 7 bases. This CDR3 comprises 14 residues. Per the germline V gene, CDR1 is MDHEN and CDR2 is SYDVKM. J was trimmed by 2 bases and V by 10 bases; bases with no gene match: 10. Here the CDR3 DNA reads TGTGCCATTAAGCGGGGAGTTATTCAAGAGACCCAGTACTTC. Translation: CAIKRGVIQETQYF.

This clonotype came up many times. The chain recombines TRBV11-3 with TRBJ2-2; no clear D gene. The CDR3 has 14 residues. Germline loops: CDR1 SGHNT, CDR2 YENEEA. V lost 2 bases and J 3 bases, leaving 7 bases between the germline ends. The DNA for the CDR3 is TGTGCCAGCAGCTTAAACCCATACACCGGGGAGCTGTTTTTT. This codes for CASSLNPYTGELFF.

This clonotype was detected many times. This chain uses TRBV7-2 with TRBJ2-1; TRBD2 agrees at 9 bases. The V and J ends lost 3 bases and 8 bases, in that order; junction bases with no gene match: 5. This CDR3 has 14 residues. Germline V gene sequence: CDR1 SGHTA, CDR2 FQGNSA. The CDR3 is CASSFGGGGDEQFF. As DNA, the CDR3 is TGTGCCAGCAGCTTCGGCGGGGGGGGCGATGAGCAGTTCTTC.

This clonotype was recorded at least ten times. Its ends do not fully match the called genes, so a read error is possible. This sequence joins TRBV7-3 and TRBJ2-3; 9 bases fit TRBD2. Looked up from germline, CDR1 is SGHTA and CDR2 is FQGTGA. The CDR3 totals 13 residues. The CDR3 DNA reads as TGTGCCAGCAGCTTAAATTTTGGCGGGACTAGCATTTTT. Translated: CASSLNFGGTSIF.